The text below deals with one TCR beta chain. These data originate in a study of blood T cell repertoires in COVID-19. Study details: COVID-19 samples from acute and convalescent phases originated in the United States, Italy and Spain. PBMCs, B-cell-depleted T cells, or T cells provided the cDNA or gDNA that made up the material.

The germline CDR1 and CDR2 sequences are SGDLS and YYNGEE. V was pared by 4 bases and J by 0 bases, with 12 bases between. The CDR3 has 15 residues. The authors' processing: Estimates of nucleated cell counts were drawn from the amplification of reference gene primers. Measured with immunoSEQ multiplex PCR; TCRdb has only the in-frame clones, and not every one. V and J calls and clone size are those listed in that table; D and trimming were worked out from the DNA. There are under 200,000 clones in the sample; around four fifths occur only once, and around 19% lies in the top ten. The material sequenced was peripheral blood. The TCR was taken from a woman in her sixties or seventies who had recovered from COVID-19. The V call is TRBV9, the J call TRBJ2-3, with D perhaps matching TRBD2 (6 bases). The CDR3 sequence: CASSTASDSTDTQYF. CDR3 DNA sequence: TGTGCCAGCAGCACTGCTAGCGACAGCACAGATACGCAGTATTTT. The variable domain in full, completed from reference TRBV9 and TRBJ2-3, reads DSGVTQTPKHLITATGQRVTLRCSPRSGDLSVYWYQQSLDQGLQFLIQYYNGEERAKGNILERFSAQQFPDLHSELNLSSLELGDSALYFCASSTASDSTDTQYFGPGTRLTVL.